This section outlines one TCR beta chain sequence together with its context. Some clones are missing from TCRdb's copy, which holds only in-frame ones; the method was immunoSEQ multiplex PCR. The data show more than 550,000 clones, 70% to 90% seen once. The data were obtained in a study of shared T cell receptors in the human thymus. Germline lookup yields CDR1 LNHDA and CDR2 SQIVND (reference sequence). V lost 1 base to trimming and J lost 3 bases, with 21 bases between them. This CDR3 contains 18 residues. The data were also submitted as part of a second study, on human thymus T cells.

This chain connects TRBV19 to TRBJ1-1, with D maybe TRBD1 (6 bases). Material: thymocytes. The clonotype was recovered from a girl under three years old with a congenital heart defect. The CDR3 is CASSIGVGGTMQDTEAFF. The CDR3 DNA reads as TGTGCCAGTAGTATAGGGGTGGGAGGGACAATGCAAGACACTGAAGCTTTCTTT.